These T cell receptor beta chains were read from a single sample in a study of blood T cells in healthy people across ages. TCRdb itself ran the 5' RACE reads through MiXCR, one entry per CDR3 protein. The sample gives about 1.5 million distinct CDR3 sequences, roughly two fifths of which show up once; about 4% is in the top ten. The sample comprised blood. These receptors were obtained from a woman aged 18-29 years in good health. Both conserved end residues are part of each CDR3. D genes are given only for firm matches. The listing skips clone size in some rows; elsewhere it reads once, few, many or a size class.

TRBJ2-7	TRBV7-2	NA	NA	CASSSLQQETRYF	TGTGCCAGCAGCTCCCTGCAGCAAGAGACCCGGTACTTC
TRBJ2-1	TRBV12-3/TRBV12-4	few	NA	CASSARPPSYNEQFF	TGTGCCAGCAGTGCTCGACCCCCTTCCTACAATGAGCAGTTCTTC
TRBJ2-1	TRBV12-3/TRBV12-4	once	TRBD2	CASRTSGGAMDNEQFF	TGTGCCAGCAGAACTAGCGGGGGGGCCATGGACAATGAGCAGTTCTTC
TRBJ2-1	TRBV10-3	NA	TRBD2	CAISDPGSGRAVDEQFF	TGTGCCATCAGTGACCCCGGTAGCGGGAGGGCCGTTGATGAGCAGTTCTTC
TRBJ2-2	TRBV5-5	NA	NA	CASSVEGHGGELFF	TGTGCCAGCAGCGTGGAGGGCCACGGCGGGGAGCTGTTTTTT
TRBJ1-2	TRBV29-1	NA	TRBD1	CSVEMGQGYGYTF	TGCAGCGTTGAGATGGGACAGGGCTATGGCTACACCTTC
TRBJ1-2	TRBV7-9	NA	NA	CASRLGFEDGYTF	TGTGCCAGCAGATTAGGGTTTGAGGATGGCTACACCTTC
TRBJ1-2	TRBV4-3	NA	NA	CASSHERSNYGYTF	TGCGCCAGCAGCCACGAACGTAGTAACTATGGCTACACCTTC
TRBJ1-4	TRBV7-9	NA	NA	CASSWWGLGDEKLFF	TGTGCCAGCAGCTGGTGGGGTCTCGGGGATGAAAAACTGTTTTTT
TRBJ1-1	TRBV7-3	few	TRBD1	CASSDRGITEAFF	TGTGCCAGCAGCGACAGGGGGATCACTGAAGCTTTCTTT
TRBJ2-3	TRBV7-3	few	NA	CASSFLGPDTQYF	TGTGCCAGCAGTTTCCTCGGCCCAGATACGCAGTATTTT
TRBJ1-2	TRBV4-3	NA	NA	CASSQELDSGVSGYTF	TGCGCCAGCAGCCAAGAACTCGACTCAGGGGTGAGCGGCTACACCTTC
TRBJ1-1	TRBV2	NA	NA	CASRATGGGEAFF	TGTGCCAGCAGAGCTACAGGAGGGGGTGAAGCTTTCTTT